Listed here is a single T cell receptor beta chain. What it binds is not known. Molecular-barcoded quantitative 5'-RACE produced these TCR beta libraries. A single record per CDR3 protein comes from TCRdb applying MiXCR to the 5' RACE reads. Of over 700,000 distinct CDR3 sequences listed, over 15% are singletons. The source of the sample is a study of CD8 T cells in ankylosing spondylitis. Study results and limitations: Some of these motif variants have turned up before, in reports on reactive arthritis synovial fluid and blood. Disease-linked clones were reportedly significantly enriched in matched ankylosing spondylitis synovial fluid. In peripheral blood, disease-linked CD8+ clones occurred at relatively low frequencies. Characteristic of ankylosing spondylitis blood, it appeared, was a TCR beta motif comprising about eight highly homologous variants.

This CDR3 is built from 15 residues. With 8 bases removed from V and 0 bases from J, the gap between germline ends came to 13 bases. Germline-derived CDR1 and CDR2 are SEHNR and FQNEAQ (reference sequence). Sequencing was carried out using blood, either unsorted or a sorted T cell fraction (not recorded which). The V and J genes are TRBV7-9 and TRBJ2-2; D possibly uses TRBD1 or TRBD2 (5 bases each). The receptor comes from a male donor with ankylosing spondylitis. The CDR3: CASPNVGPNTGELFF. CDR3 sequence (DNA): TGTGCCAGCCCAAATGTGGGACCGAACACCGGGGAGCTGTTTTTT.